This T cell receptor (beta chain) was sequenced for a study of T cell responses to AZD1222 COVID-19 vaccine. Clones were sequenced by immunoSEQ multiplex PCR, and TCRdb holds only the in-frame ones, with some missing. This table holds approximately 100,000 clones, about 92% found once. From germline, CDR1 is MNHEY and CDR2 SMNVEV (reference sequence). Trimming took off 3 bases at V and 2 bases at J, with 12 bases between the two ends. CDR3 length equals 15 residues. This clone was seen many times. Its antigen is not identified. Study-wide results and caveats: Females outnumbered males among donors, who were mostly white British; clonal diversity was possibly underestimated.

Sequencing was performed on peripheral blood, taken 28 days after the second AZD1222 dose. The clonotype originates from an adult who received the AZD1222 COVID-19 vaccine. This rearrangement joins TRBV27 to TRBJ2-3; D is perhaps TRBD2 (5 bases). DNA of the CDR3: TGTGCCAGCAGTTTGAGGGCGACATACACAGATACGCAGTATTTT. This gives the protein CASSLRATYTDTQYF.